The TCR beta chain described here comes from a study of T cell repertoires in cytomegalovirus infection. Study at large: Shared public TCR beta signatures pointed to both CMV infection and a matching HLA type. General study points: Dominating the ex vivo response were HLA-C-restricted CMV-specific TCR beta clonotypes. Based on cumulative public TCR beta family frequency, carriers of CMV plus the relevant HLA were identified.

Trimming stripped 0 bases from V and 0 bases from J, with 17 bases between. Germline V gene sequence: CDR1 MNHEY, CDR2 SVGEGT. The CDR3 contains 18 residues. TCRdb called the reads again in MiXCR, with one record for every CDR3 protein. In the table there are tens of thousands of distinct CDR3 sequences, over 15% of which are singletons. There are a few counts of this clonotype. Antigen: not known. This material consisted of CD8+ T cells from cultured PBMCs, taken from culture after CMV antigen stimulation. The chain recombines TRBV6-2 or TRBV6-3 with TRBJ1-1; no clear D. This receptor was taken from a human donor in good health (CMV status not recorded). Some clones in this sample may be carry-over from other donors' samples. The CDR3 DNA reads TGTGCCAGCAGTTACTCGAGTTTCGGGAGACAAATGAACACTGAAGCTTTCTTT. Its protein is CASSYSSFGRQMNTEAFF.